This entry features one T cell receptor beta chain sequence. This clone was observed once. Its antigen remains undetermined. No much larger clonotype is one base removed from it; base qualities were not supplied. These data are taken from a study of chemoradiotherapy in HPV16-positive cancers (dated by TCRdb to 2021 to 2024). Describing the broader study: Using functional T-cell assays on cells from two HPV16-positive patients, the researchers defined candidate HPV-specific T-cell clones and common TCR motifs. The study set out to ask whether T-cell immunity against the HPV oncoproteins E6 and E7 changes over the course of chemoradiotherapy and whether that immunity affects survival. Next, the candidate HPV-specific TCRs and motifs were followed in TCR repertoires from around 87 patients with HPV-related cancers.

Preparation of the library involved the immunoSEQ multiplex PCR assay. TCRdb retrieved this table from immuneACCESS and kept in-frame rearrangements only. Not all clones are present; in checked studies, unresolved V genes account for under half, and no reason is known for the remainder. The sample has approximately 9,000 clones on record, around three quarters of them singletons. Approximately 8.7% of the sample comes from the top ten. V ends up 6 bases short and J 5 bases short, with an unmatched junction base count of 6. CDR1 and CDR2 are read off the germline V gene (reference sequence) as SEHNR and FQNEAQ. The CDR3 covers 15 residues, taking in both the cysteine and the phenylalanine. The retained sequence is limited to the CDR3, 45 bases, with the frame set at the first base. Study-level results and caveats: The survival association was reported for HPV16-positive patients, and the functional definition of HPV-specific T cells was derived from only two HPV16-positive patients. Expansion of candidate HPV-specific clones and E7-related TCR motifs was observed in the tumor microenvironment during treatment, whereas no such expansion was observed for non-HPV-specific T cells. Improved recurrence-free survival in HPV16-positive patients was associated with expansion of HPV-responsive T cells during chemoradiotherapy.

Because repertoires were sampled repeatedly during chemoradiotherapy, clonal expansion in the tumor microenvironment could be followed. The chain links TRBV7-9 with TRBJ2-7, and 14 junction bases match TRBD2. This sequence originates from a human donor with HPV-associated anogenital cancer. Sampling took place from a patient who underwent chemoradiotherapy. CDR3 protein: CASSLGLAGVHEQYF. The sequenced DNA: TGTGCCAGCAGTTTGGGACTAGCGGGAGTACACGAGCAGTACTTC.